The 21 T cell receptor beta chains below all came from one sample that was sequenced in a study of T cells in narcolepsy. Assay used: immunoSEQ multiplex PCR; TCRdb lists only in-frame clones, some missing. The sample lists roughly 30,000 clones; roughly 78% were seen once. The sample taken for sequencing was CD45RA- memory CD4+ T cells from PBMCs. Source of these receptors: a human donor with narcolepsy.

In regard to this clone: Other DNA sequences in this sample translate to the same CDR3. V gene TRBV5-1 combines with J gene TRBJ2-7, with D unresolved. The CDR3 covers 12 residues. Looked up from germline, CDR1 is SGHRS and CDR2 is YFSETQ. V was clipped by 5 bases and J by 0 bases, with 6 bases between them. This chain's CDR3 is CASSLSSYEQYF. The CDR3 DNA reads TGCGCCAGCAGTTTAAGCTCCTACGAGCAGTACTTC.

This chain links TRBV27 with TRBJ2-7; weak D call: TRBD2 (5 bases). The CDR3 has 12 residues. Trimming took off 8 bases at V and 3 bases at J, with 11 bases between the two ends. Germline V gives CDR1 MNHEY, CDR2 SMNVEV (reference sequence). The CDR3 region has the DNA TGTGCCAGCCCGAGGGTTTTCTACGAGCAGTACTTC. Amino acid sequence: CASPRVFYEQYF.

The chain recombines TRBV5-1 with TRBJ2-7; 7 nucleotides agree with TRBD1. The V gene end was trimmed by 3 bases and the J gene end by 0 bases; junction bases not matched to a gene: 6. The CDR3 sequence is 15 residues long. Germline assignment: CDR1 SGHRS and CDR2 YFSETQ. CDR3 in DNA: TGCGCCAGCAGCTCGGACAGGATAAGCTCCTACGAGCAGTACTTC. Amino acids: CASSSDRISSYEQYF.

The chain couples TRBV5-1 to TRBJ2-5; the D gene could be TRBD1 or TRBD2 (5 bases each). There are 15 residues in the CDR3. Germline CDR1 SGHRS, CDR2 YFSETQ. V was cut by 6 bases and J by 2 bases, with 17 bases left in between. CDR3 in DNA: TGCGCCAGCACCCGGGGCTATTCTAATCAAGAGACCCAGTACTTC. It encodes CASTRGYSNQETQYF.

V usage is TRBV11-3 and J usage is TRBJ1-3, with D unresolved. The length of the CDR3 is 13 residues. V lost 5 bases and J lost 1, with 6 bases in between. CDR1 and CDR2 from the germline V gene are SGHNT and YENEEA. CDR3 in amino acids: CASSHLSGNTIYF. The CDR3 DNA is TGTGCCAGCAGCCACTTGTCTGGAAACACCATATATTTT. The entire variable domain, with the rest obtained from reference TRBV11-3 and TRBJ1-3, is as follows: EAGVVQSPRYKIIEKKQPVAFWCNPISGHNTLYWYLQNLGQGPELLIRYENEEAVDDSQLPKDRFSAERLKGVDSTLKIQPAELGDSAVYLCASSHLSGNTIYFGEGSWLTVV.

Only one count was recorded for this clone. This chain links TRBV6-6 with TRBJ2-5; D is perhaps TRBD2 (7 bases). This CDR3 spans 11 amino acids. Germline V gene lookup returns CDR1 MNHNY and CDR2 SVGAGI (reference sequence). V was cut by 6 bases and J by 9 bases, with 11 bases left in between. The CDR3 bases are TGTGCCAGCAGAATAGGGGGGGCCCAGTACTTC. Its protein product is CASRIGGAQYF.

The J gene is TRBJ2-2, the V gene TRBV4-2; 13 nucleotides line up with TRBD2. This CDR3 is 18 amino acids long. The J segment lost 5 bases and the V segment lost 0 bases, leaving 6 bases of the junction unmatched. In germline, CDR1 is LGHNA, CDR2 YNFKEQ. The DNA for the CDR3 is TGTGCCAGCAGCCAAGAACTAGCGGGGGGGCCGGGAACCGGGGAGCTGTTTTTT. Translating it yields CASSQELAGGPGTGELFF.

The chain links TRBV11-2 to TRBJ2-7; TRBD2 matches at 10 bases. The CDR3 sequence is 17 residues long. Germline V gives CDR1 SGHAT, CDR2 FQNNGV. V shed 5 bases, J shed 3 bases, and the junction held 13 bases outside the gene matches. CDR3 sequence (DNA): TGTGCCAGCAGCCCCGCAGCCACTCTAGCGGGGGTCTACGAGCAGTACTTC. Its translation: CASSPAATLAGVYEQYF. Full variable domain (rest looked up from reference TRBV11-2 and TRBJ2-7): EAGVAQSPRYKIIEKRQSVAFWCNPISGHATLYWYQQILGQGPKLLIQFQNNGVVDDSQLPKDRFSAERLKGVDSTLKIQPAKLEDSAVYLCASSPAATLAGVYEQYFGPGTRLTVT.

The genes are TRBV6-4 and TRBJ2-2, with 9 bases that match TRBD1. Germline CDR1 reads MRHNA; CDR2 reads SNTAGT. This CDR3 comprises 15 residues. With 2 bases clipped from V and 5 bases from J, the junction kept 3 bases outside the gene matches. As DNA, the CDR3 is TGTGCCAGCAGTGACGGACAGGGGCTGACCGGGGAGCTGTTTTTT. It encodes CASSDGQGLTGELFF.

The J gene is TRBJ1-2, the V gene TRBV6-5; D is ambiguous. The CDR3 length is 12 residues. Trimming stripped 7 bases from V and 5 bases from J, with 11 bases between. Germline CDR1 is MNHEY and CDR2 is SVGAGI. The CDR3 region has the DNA TGTGCCAGCACCAGACGGGGTTATGGCTACACCTTC. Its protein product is CASTRRGYGYTF.

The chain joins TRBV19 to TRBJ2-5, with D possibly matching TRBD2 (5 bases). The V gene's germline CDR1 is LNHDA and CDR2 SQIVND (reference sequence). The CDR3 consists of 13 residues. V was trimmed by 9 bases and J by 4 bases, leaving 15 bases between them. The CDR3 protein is CASTPAAGETQYF. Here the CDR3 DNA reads TGTGCCAGCACCCCGGCGGCGGGAGAGACCCAGTACTTC.

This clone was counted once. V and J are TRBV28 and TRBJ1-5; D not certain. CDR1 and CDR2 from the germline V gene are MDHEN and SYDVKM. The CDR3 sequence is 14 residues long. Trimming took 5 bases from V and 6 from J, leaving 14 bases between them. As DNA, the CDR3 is TGTGCCAGCAGTCCTTCGGGCAGAAGTCAGCCCCAGCATTTT. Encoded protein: CASSPSGRSQPQHF.

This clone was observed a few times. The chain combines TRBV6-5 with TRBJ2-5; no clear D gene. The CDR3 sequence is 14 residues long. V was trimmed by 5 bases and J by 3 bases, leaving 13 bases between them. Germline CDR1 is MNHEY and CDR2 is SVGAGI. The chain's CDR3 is CASSRPGQKETQYF. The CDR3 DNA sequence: TGTGCCAGCAGTAGACCGGGCCAAAAAGAGACCCAGTACTTC.

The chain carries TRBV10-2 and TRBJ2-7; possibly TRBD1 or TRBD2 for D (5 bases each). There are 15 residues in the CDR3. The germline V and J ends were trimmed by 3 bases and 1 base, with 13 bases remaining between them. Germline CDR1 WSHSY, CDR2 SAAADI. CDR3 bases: TGCGCCAGCAGTGACCGGGACCGGCTTTCCTACGAGCAGTACTTC. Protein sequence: CASSDRDRLSYEQYF.

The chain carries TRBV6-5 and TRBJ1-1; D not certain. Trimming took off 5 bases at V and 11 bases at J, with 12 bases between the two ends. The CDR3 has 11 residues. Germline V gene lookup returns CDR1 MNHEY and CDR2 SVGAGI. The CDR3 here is CASSEKGGAFF. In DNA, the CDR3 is TGTGCCAGCAGTGAAAAAGGTGGGGCTTTCTTT.

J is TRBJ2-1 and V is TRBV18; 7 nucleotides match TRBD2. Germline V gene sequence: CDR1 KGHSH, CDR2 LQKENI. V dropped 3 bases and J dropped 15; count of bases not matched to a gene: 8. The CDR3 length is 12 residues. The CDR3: CASSPAGTNRFF. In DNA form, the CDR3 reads TGTGCCAGCTCACCCGCTGGGACTAACCGGTTCTTC. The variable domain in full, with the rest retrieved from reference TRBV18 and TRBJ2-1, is NAGVMQNPRHLVRRRGQEARLRCSPMKGHSHVYWYRQLPEEGLKFMVYLQKENIIDESGMPKERFSAEFPKEGPSILRIQQVVRGDSAAYFCASSPAGTNRFFGPGTRLTVL.

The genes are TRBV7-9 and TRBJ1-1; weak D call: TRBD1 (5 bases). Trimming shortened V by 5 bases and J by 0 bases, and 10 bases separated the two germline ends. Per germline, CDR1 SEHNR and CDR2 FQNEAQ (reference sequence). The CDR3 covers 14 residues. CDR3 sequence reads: CASSGRVMNTEAFF. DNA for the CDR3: TGTGCCAGCAGCGGCAGGGTCATGAACACTGAAGCTTTCTTT. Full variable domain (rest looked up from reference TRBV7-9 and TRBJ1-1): DTGVSQNPRHKITKRGQNVTFRCDPISEHNRLYWYRQTLGQGPEFLTYFQNEAQLEKSRLLSDRFSAERPKGSFSTLEIQRTEQGDSAMYLCASSGRVMNTEAFFGQGTRLTVV.

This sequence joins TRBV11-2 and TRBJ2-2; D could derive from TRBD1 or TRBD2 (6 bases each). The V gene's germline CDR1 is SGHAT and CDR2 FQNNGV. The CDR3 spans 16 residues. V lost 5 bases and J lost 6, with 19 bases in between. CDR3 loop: CASSQRGGRIAGELFF. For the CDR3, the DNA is TGTGCCAGCAGCCAACGAGGGGGGCGTATCGCCGGGGAGCTGTTTTTT.

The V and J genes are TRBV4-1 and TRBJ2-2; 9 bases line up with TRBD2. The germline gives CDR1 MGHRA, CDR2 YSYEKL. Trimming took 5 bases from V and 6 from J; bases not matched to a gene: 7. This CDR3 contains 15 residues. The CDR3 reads CASSGLRGGPGELFF. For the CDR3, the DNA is TGCGCCAGCAGCGGTTTGCGGGGGGGCCCCGGGGAGCTGTTTTTT.

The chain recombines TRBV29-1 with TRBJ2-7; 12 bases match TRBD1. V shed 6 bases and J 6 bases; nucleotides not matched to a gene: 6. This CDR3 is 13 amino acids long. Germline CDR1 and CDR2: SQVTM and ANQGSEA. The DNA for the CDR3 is TGCAGCGTGTCCGGGACAGGGGGCTCCGAGCAGTACTTC. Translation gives CSVSGTGGSEQYF.

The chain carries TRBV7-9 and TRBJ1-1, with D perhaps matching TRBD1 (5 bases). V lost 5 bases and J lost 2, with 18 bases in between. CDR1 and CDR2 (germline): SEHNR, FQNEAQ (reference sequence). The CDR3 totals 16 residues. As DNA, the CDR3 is TGTGCCAGCAGCCCAAACACGGGGGGTCGAAACACTGAAGCTTTCTTT. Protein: CASSPNTGGRNTEAFF. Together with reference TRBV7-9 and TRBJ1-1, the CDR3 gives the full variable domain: DTGVSQNPRHKITKRGQNVTFRCDPISEHNRLYWYRQTLGQGPEFLTYFQNEAQLEKSRLLSDRFSAERPKGSFSTLEIQRTEQGDSAMYLCASSPNTGGRNTEAFFGQGTRLTVV.